The entry below gives a single T cell receptor (beta chain) sequence along with its context. Its antigen remains unknown. Primed by a sample-barcoded 5' primer and a J-beta primer mix, a second PCR proceeded for about 7 to 12 cycles. TCRdb ran MiXCR on the 5' RACE reads and lists one entry per CDR3 protein. This sample yields more than 800,000 distinct CDR3 sequences, of which 40% to 55% are seen a single time; 15% to 20% belongs to the top ten. This entry comes from a study of blood T cells in healthy people across ages. Study results and caveats: Fewer expanded clones and more diversity marked long-lived versus aged donors.

CDR1 is MRHNA, CDR2 SNTAGT, per germline. After removal of 7 bases from V and 1 base from J, the junction contained 13 bases not matched to a gene. This CDR3 is built from 16 residues. The clonotype originates from a woman aged 60-75 years in good health. The sample comprised blood. J is TRBJ2-7 and V is TRBV6-4; 7 bases fit TRBD1. The CDR3 sequence: CASNLPTGTLSYEQYF. The CDR3 bases are TGTGCCAGCAATTTACCGACAGGGACCCTATCCTACGAGCAGTACTTC.